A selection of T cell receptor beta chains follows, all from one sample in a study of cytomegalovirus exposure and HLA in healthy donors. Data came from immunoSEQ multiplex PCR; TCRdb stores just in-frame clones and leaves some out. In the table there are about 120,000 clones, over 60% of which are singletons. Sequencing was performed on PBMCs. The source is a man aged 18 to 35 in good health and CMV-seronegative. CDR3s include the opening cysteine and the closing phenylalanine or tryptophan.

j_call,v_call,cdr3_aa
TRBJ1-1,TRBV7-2,CASSLNTPSGEAFF
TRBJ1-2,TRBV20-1,CSARGALGYTF
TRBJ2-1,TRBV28,CASSTTSGESYEQFF
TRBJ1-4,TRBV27,CASSLTRVGEKLFF
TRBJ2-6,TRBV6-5,CASSTGFGANVLTF
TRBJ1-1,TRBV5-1,CASSLTGTGGPGTEAFF
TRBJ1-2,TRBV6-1,CASSASGTGSDGYTF
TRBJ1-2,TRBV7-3,CASSPTGTIRNYGYTF
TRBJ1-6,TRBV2,CASSVGQGGSPLHF
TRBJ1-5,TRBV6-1,CASSEDRFVQPQHF
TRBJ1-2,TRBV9,CASSATGNANYGYTF
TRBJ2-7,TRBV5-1,CASSLGLAGVPLHEQYF
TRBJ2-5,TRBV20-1,CRGTGGETQYF
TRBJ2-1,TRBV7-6,CASRLGGLLEADEQFF
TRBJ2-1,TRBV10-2,CASIETSGKGNEQFF
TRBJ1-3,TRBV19,CASSISGVSGNTIYF
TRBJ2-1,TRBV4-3,CASSQVANEQFF
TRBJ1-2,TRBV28,CASTAKNYGYTF
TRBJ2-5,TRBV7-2,CASSRRRSQETQYF
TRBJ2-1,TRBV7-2,CASSYDRAAFNEQFF
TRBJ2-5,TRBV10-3,CAISVGGVQETQYF
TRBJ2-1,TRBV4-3,CASSPGQGYNEQFF
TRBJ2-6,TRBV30,CAWRGPLARRVGLSGANVLTF
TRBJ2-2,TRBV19,CASSTSEHGELFF
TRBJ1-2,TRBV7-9,CASAEDYGYTF
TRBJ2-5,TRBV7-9,CASSPLGFPSLAPQETQYF
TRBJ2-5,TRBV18,CASSADRGLETQYF
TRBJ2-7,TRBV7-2,CASSLRPGDSYEQYF
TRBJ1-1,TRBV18,CASSPRRGSDTEAFF
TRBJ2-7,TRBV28,CASSSGQGSYEQYF
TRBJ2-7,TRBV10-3,CAISPGGGRYGEQYF